This TCR beta chain emerged from a study of cytomegalovirus exposure and HLA in healthy donors. A word on this clone: Its antigen remains unknown.

The study's findings and limits: Looking again later, the authors saw that most CMV-associated TCR beta chains seemed HLA-restricted. Most TCR sequences proved rare, with some public TCRs found in many donors.

The primer mix had 60 Vbeta and 13 Jbeta primers. Assay: immunoSEQ multiplex PCR; the TCRdb copy retains only in-frame clones and omits some. The sample lists about 210,000 clones, roughly 77% seen once, with about 0.36% in the top ten. Sequencing used PBMCs. The TCR comes from a male donor in good health and CMV-seropositive.

The CDR3 loop reads CASSEHSSYEQYF. The CDR3 bases are TGTGCCAGCAGTGAACACAGCTCCTACGAGCAGTACTTC. The J gene is TRBJ2-7, the V gene TRBV6-1; the D is unclear. Trimming took 2 bases from V and 0 from J, leaving 5 bases between them. The V gene's germline CDR1 is MNHNS and CDR2 SASEGT. This CDR3 has 13 amino acids.